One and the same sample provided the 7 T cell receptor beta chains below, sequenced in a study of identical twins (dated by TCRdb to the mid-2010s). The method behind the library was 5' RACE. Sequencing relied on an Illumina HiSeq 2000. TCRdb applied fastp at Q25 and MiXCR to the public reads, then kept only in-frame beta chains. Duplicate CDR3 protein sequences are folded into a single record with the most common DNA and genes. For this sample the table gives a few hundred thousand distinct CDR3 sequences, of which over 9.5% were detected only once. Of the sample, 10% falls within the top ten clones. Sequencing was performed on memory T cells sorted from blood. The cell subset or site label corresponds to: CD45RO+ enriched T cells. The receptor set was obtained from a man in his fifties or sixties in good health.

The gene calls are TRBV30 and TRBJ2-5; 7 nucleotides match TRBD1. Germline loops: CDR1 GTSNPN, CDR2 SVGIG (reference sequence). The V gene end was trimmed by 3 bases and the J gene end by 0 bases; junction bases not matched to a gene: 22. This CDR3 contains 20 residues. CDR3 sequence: CAWRGGVHRRDSADQETQYF. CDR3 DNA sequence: TGTGCCTGGAGAGGAGGCGTCCATAGAAGGGACAGTGCGGACCAAGAGACCCAGTACTTC. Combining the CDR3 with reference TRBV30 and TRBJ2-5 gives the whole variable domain SQTIHQWPATLVQPVGSPLSLECTVEGTSNPNLYWYRQAAGRGLQLLFYSVGIGQISSEVPQNLSASRPQDRQFILSSKKLLLSDSGFYLCAWRGGVHRRDSADQETQYFGPGTRLLVL.

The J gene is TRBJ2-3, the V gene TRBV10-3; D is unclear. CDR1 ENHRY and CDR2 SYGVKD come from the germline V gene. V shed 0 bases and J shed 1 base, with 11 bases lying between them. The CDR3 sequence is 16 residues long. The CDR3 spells CAISESSGGGTDTQYF. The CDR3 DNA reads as TGTGCCATCAGTGAGTCGAGTGGTGGGGGCACAGATACGCAGTATTTT.

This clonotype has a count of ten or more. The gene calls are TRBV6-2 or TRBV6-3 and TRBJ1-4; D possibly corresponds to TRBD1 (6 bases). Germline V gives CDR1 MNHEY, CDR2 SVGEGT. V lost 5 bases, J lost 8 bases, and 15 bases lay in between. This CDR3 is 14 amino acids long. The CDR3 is CASSNRETVEKLFF. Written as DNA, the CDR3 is TGTGCCAGCAGTAACAGGGAGACGGTCGAAAAACTGTTTTTT.

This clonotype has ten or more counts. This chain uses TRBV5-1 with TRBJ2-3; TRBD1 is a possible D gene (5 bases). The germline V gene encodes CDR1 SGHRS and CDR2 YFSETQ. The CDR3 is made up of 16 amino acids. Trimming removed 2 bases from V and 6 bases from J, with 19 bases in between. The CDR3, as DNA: TGCGCCAGCAGCTTAGTTAGGGGCGTGTCAGCGGATACGCAGTATTTT. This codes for CASSLVRGVSADTQYF.

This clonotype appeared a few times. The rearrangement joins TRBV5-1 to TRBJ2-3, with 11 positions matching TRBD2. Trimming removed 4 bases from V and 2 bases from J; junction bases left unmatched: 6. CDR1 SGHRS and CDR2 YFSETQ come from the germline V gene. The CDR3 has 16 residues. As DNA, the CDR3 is TGCGCCAGCAGCGCTACTAGCGGGGGCCTCACAGATACGCAGTATTTT. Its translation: CASSATSGGLTDTQYF.

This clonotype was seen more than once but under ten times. CDR3 sequence: CASTSGLASTDTQYF. CDR3 bases: TGTGCCAGCACCTCGGGACTAGCGAGCACAGATACGCAGTATTTT. The V call is TRBV3-1, the J call TRBJ2-3; 10 bases fit TRBD2. Losses at the gene ends were 7 bases for V and 0 bases for J; bases not matched to a gene: 4. CDR3 length: 15 amino acids. Germline V gene lookup returns CDR1 LGHDT and CDR2 YNNKEL (reference sequence).

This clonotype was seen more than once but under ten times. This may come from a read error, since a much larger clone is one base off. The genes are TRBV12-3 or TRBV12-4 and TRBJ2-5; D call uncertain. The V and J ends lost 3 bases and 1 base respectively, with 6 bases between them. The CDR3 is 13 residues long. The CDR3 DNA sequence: TGTGCCAGCAGTTTCCCGCCCCAAGAGACCCAGTACTTC. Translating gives CASSFPPQETQYF.